The 22 T cell receptor beta chains below were found in one sample sequenced in a study of control samples from healthy donors and cancer patients. Assay used: immunoSEQ multiplex PCR; TCRdb lists only in-frame clones, some missing. The sample has about 140,000 clones, roughly 90% seen once; the top ten hold over 4.5%. The sequenced sample was blood. The source of these receptors is a young man in good health.

The chain carries TRBV24-1 and TRBJ1-5, with a tentative D call TRBD1 (6 bases). The V and J ends lost 0 bases and 2 bases respectively, with 16 bases between them. This CDR3 has 18 amino acids. Per germline, CDR1 KGHDR and CDR2 SFDVKD. In DNA, the CDR3 is TGTGCCACCAGTGATTTGCAAGGGGCAGGGGAGGGCAATCAGCCCCAGCATTTT. Translation: CATSDLQGAGEGNQPQHF.

Notes on this clone: This sample includes further DNA sequences coding for the same CDR3. The chain couples TRBV5-4 to TRBJ1-3; D is undetermined. V lost 4 bases to trimming and J lost 2 bases, with 4 bases between them. In germline, CDR1 is SGHNT, CDR2 YYREEE (reference sequence). The CDR3 has 12 amino acids. The CDR3, as DNA: TGTGCCAGCAGCAGACCTGGAAACACCATATATTTT. This codes for CASSRPGNTIYF.

The chain employs TRBV7-9 and TRBJ2-7; no definite D call. The CDR3 sequence is 12 residues long. Trimming removed 2 bases at V and 5 bases at J, with 7 bases between. Germline lookup yields CDR1 SEHNR and CDR2 FQNEAQ (reference sequence). CDR3: CASSLKGNEQYF. The CDR3, as DNA: TGTGCCAGCAGCTTAAAAGGGAACGAGCAGTACTTC.

The chain recombines TRBV4-3 with TRBJ2-7; a possible D gene is TRBD1 (6 bases). The CDR3 has 15 residues. CDR1 is LGHNA and CDR2 is YSLEER in the germline V gene. Trimming stripped 0 bases from V and 2 bases from J, with 11 bases between. In DNA, the CDR3 is TGCGCCAGCAGCCAAGATTGGACAGAGGCCTACGAGCAGTACTTC. Its protein product is CASSQDWTEAYEQYF.

J is TRBJ2-7 and V is TRBV11-3, with D possibly matching TRBD2 (5 bases). The length of the CDR3 is 14 residues. The germline V gene encodes CDR1 SGHNT and CDR2 YENEEA. Trimming removed 1 base from V and 6 bases from J, with 13 bases in between. The CDR3 nucleotides are TGTGCCAGCAGCTTAGGGACTGGAGTCGGCGAGCAGTACTTC. Protein: CASSLGTGVGEQYF.

This clone has just one count. V gene TRBV29-1 combines with J gene TRBJ1-2; D uncertain. Germline CDR1 reads SQVTM; CDR2 reads ANQGSEA. The CDR3 contains 13 residues. Trimming left V 5 bases short and J 5 bases short, with 15 bases between. CDR3 protein: CSVTLGSGYGYTF. CDR3 bases: TGCAGCGTTACGCTAGGGTCGGGGTATGGCTACACCTTC.

This chain joins TRBV12-5 and TRBJ2-7; possibly TRBD2 for D (5 bases). Germline CDR1 is LGHNT and CDR2 is FRNRAP. This CDR3 contains 14 residues. Trimming took off 6 bases at V and 5 bases at J, with 17 bases between the two ends. The CDR3 nucleotides read TGTGCTAGTGGGACGGACTCATCTAGAGACGAGCAGTACTTC. Its translation is CASGTDSSRDEQYF.

The table lists this clone with a count of one. The rearrangement links TRBV12-3 or TRBV12-4 to TRBJ2-7; D is unresolved. The germline V and J ends were trimmed by 1 base and 3 bases, with 7 bases remaining between them. The CDR3 extends over 13 amino acids. The CDR3 DNA reads as TGTGCCAGCAGTTTAGAGAACAACTACGAGCAGTACTTC. Translated, it gives CASSLENNYEQYF.

This rearrangement joins TRBV11-3 to TRBJ2-3; 9 nucleotides line up with TRBD2. CDR1 is SGHNT, CDR2 YENEEA, per germline. CDR3 size: 16 residues. J was trimmed by 0 bases and V by 3 bases; bases with no gene match: 4. Here the CDR3 reads CASSLTSGSSTDTQYF. The CDR3 bases are TGTGCCAGCAGCTTGACTAGCGGCTCTAGCACAGATACGCAGTATTTT.

This clone was counted once. The J gene is TRBJ2-7, the V gene TRBV15, with D uncertain. The CDR3 extends over 13 amino acids. V lost 0 bases and J 6 bases, leaving 9 bases between the germline ends. CDR1 is LNHNV, CDR2 YYDKDF, per germline (reference sequence). The CDR3 here is CATSRDLVLEQYF. The CDR3 coding sequence is TGTGCCACCAGCAGAGATCTAGTTCTCGAGCAGTACTTC.

This chain uses TRBV7-3 with TRBJ2-7; D may be TRBD1 or TRBD2 (5 bases each). The CDR3 length is 15 residues. Germline-derived CDR1 and CDR2 are SGHTA and FQGTGA. Trimming took 3 bases from V and 3 from J, leaving 15 bases between them. DNA for the CDR3: TGTGCCAGCAGCTTGGGACCGAGGGAGTTCTACGAGCAGTACTTC. This encodes CASSLGPREFYEQYF.

The gene calls are TRBV11-2 and TRBJ1-1; a possible D gene is TRBD1 (5 bases). Germline CDR1 is SGHAT and CDR2 is FQNNGV. V lost 1 base to trimming and J lost 3 bases, with 12 bases between them. CDR3 length equals 15 residues. The CDR3 loop is CASSLVGGEDTEAFF. CDR3 nucleotides: TGTGCCAGCAGCTTAGTCGGGGGGGAGGACACTGAAGCTTTCTTT.

The J gene is TRBJ2-7, the V gene TRBV2, with D hard to call. Trimming took off 7 bases at V and 2 bases at J, with 30 bases between the two ends. Germline V gives CDR1 SNHLY, CDR2 FYNNEI. CDR3 length: 19 residues. The CDR3 region is CASTKRQTGPGSLPYEQYF. The CDR3 DNA sequence: TGTGCCAGCACCAAACGCCAGACGGGCCCCGGCTCCCTTCCCTACGAGCAGTACTTC.

This chain uses TRBV10-3 with TRBJ1-6, with TRBD1 matching over 12 bases. The CDR3 is made up of 17 amino acids. CDR1 ENHRY and CDR2 SYGVKD come from the germline V gene. The V gene end was trimmed by 0 bases and the J gene end by 7 bases; junction bases not matched to a gene: 4. As DNA, the CDR3 is TGTGCCATCAGTGAGTCGGGACAGGGGGCGGTGAATTCACCCCTCCACTTT. It yields the protein CAISESGQGAVNSPLHF.

The chain links TRBV27 to TRBJ2-7; TRBD2 might be the D (6 bases). The V gene's germline CDR1 is MNHEY and CDR2 SMNVEV (reference sequence). The CDR3 has 14 amino acids. V lost 6 bases to trimming and J lost 6 bases, with 18 bases between them. CDR3 bases: TGTGCCAGCAGCTTTGGGCAGGGAGGCTTCGAGCAGTACTTC. It specifies CASSFGQGGFEQYF.

This clone was seen more than once but under ten times. This chain uses TRBV6-4 with TRBJ2-2, with D unclear. The CDR3 loop spans 13 amino acids. Germline values: CDR1 MRHNA, CDR2 SNTAGT. V was cut by 6 bases and J by 2 bases, with 7 bases left in between. CDR3 amino acids: CASSLKNTGELFF. The DNA of the CDR3 is TGTGCCAGCAGCCTTAAAAACACCGGGGAGCTGTTTTTT.

This clone has a handful of counts. V usage is TRBV5-4 and J usage is TRBJ2-2; possibly TRBD2 for D (6 bases). The CDR3 covers 16 residues. V lost 4 bases to trimming and J lost 8 bases, with 21 bases between them. Germline V CDR1 and CDR2: SGHNT, YYREEE (reference sequence). The CDR3 here is CASSHPRGAAPGELFF. The CDR3 DNA is TGTGCCAGCAGCCACCCTCGCGGGGCCGCCCCGGGGGAGCTGTTTTTT.

This rearrangement joins TRBV7-9 to TRBJ1-2, with TRBD1 identical over 7 bases. Per the germline V gene, CDR1 is SEHNR and CDR2 is FQNEAQ (reference sequence). The CDR3 loop spans 16 amino acids. Trimming took 4 bases from V and 2 from J; bases not matched to a gene: 10. CDR3 residues: CASSYGRAGGNYGYTF. The CDR3, as DNA: TGTGCCAGCAGCTATGGGAGGGCAGGGGGAAACTATGGCTACACCTTC.

The chain has TRBV19 and TRBJ2-7, with a weak D call TRBD1 (5 bases). This CDR3 has 12 amino acids. Per the germline V gene, CDR1 is LNHDA and CDR2 is SQIVND (reference sequence). With 10 bases removed from V and 2 bases from J, the gap between germline ends came to 12 bases. The CDR3 is CATKTAPYEQYF. In DNA form, the CDR3 reads TGTGCCACCAAGACAGCTCCCTACGAGCAGTACTTC.

The V and J genes are TRBV7-9 and TRBJ1-5; D is perhaps TRBD1 (5 bases). The length of the CDR3 is 16 residues. Germline values: CDR1 SEHNR, CDR2 FQNEAQ (reference sequence). V was shortened by 6 bases and J by 2 bases, with 17 bases between the two germline ends. The CDR3 region is CASSPTGGKGNQPQHF. The DNA of the CDR3 is TGTGCCAGCAGTCCAACGGGGGGTAAGGGCAATCAGCCCCAGCATTTT.

This clone was recorded once. This chain connects TRBV7-8 to TRBJ2-1; tentatively, D is TRBD1 (8 bases). Germline V gene sequence: CDR1 SGHVS, CDR2 FQNEAQ. Trimming cost V 3 bases and J 8 bases, with 14 bases left between them. This CDR3 is built from 14 residues. CDR3 sequence (DNA): TGTGCCAGCAGCTTTCCACAGGGGGGGGATGAGCAGTTCTTC. It is translated as CASSFPQGGDEQFF.

DNA of the CDR3: TGTGCCAGCAGTGAACACCTAGCGGGGAGCACCGGGGAGCTGTTTTTT. It codes for CASSEHLAGSTGELFF. The V and J genes are TRBV6-1 and TRBJ2-2; 9 positions agree with TRBD2. The CDR3 consists of 16 residues. V was clipped by 2 bases and J by 4 bases; unmatched bases: 5. CDR1 is MNHNS and CDR2 is SASEGT in the germline V gene.